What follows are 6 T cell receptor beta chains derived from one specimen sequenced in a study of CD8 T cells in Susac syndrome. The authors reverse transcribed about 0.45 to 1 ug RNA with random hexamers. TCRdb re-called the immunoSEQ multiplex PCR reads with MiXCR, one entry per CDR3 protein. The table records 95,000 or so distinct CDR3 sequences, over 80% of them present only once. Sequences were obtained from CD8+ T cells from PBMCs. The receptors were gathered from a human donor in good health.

The CDR3, as DNA: TGCGCCAGCAGCCAAGAAATGGGCTACGAGCAGTACTTC. It encodes CASSQEMGYEQYF. J is TRBJ2-7 and V is TRBV4-1; no definite D call. V gave up 0 bases and J gave up 3 bases, with 6 bases separating them. Germline CDR1 is MGHRA and CDR2 is YSYEKL. CDR3 length: 13 amino acids.

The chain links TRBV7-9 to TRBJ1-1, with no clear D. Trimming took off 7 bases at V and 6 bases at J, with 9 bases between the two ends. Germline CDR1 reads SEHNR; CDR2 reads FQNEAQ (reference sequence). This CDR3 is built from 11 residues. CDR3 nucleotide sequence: TGTGCCAGCATCGCGCCGGCTGAAGCTTTCTTT. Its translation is CASIAPAEAFF.

The CDR3 nucleotides are TGTGCCGGGACTAGACAGTCTGAAGCTTTCTTT. It encodes CAGTRQSEAFF. The V and J genes are TRBV6-4 and TRBJ1-1; possible D gene TRBD1, 5 bases. Trimming shortened V by 11 bases and J by 6 bases, and 13 bases separated the two germline ends. This CDR3 region has 11 residues. Germline lookup yields CDR1 MRHNA and CDR2 SNTAGT.

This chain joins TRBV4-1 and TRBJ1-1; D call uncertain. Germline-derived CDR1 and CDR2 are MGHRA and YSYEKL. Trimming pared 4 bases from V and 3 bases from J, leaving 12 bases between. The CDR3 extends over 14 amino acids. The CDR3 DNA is TGCGCCAGCAGCCCCGAGGACGGATACACTGAAGCTTTCTTT. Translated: CASSPEDGYTEAFF.

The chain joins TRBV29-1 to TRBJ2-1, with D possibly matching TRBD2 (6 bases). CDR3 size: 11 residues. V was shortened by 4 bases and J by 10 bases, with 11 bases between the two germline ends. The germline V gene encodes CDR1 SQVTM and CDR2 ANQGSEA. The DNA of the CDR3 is TGCAGCGTTGGGGGTGGGGGGGAGCAGTTCTTC. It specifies CSVGGGGEQFF.

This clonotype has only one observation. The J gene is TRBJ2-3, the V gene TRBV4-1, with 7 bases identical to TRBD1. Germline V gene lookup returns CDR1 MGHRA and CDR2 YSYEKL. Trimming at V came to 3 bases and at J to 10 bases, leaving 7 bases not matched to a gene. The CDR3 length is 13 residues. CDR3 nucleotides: TGCGCCAGCAGCCAGTCGTGGGGACAGTCGCAGTATTTT. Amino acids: CASSQSWGQSQYF.